Listed here are 6 T cell receptor beta chains from one sample, sequenced in a study of blood T cell repertoires in COVID-19. Clones were read by immunoSEQ multiplex PCR, and TCRdb kept only the in-frame ones, dropping some. Among roughly 120,000 clones listed, about 85% were seen once. Sequencing was done on a sample of peripheral blood. These receptors originate from a man aged 40-49 years with acute or convalescent COVID-19.

This chain joins TRBV19 and TRBJ1-1; TRBD1 matches at 8 bases. The germline CDR1 and CDR2 sequences are LNHDA and SQIVND (reference sequence). CDR3 length: 14 residues. V shed 5 bases and J 1 base; nucleotides not matched to a gene: 3. The CDR3 reads CASSPQGANTEAFF. CDR3 bases: TGTGCCAGTAGTCCGCAGGGGGCGAACACTGAAGCTTTCTTT. The whole variable domain, remainder taken from reference TRBV19 and TRBJ1-1, is DGGITQSPKYLFRKEGQNVTLSCEQNLNHDAMYWYRQDPGQGLRLIYYSQIVNDFQKGDIAEGYSVSREKKESFPLTVTSAQKNPTAFYLCASSPQGANTEAFFGQGTRLTVV.

This chain joins TRBV7-8 and TRBJ1-1; maybe TRBD1 (5 bases). V was cut by 5 bases and J by 7 bases, with 26 bases left in between. The CDR3 has 17 amino acids. Per the germline V gene, CDR1 is SGHVS and CDR2 is FQNEAQ. Here the CDR3 reads CASSRPSQGQGVDEAFF. As DNA, the CDR3 is TGTGCCAGCAGCCGGCCCTCTCAGGGTCAGGGTGTGGATGAAGCTTTCTTT.

The chain carries TRBV21-1 and TRBJ2-7; whether TRBD2, the table's D call, matches the DNA was not checked. TRBV21-1 is flagged as a pseudogene. This CDR3 has 16 amino acids. CDR3 sequence: CASSKGRARKSYEQYF. CDR3 bases: TGTGCCAGCAGCAAAGGGAGAGCAAGGAAGAGCTACGAGCAGTACTTC.

The chain carries TRBV7-9 and TRBJ1-1, with 9 bases matching TRBD1. The V and J ends lost 5 bases and 1 base, in that order; junction bases with no gene match: 8. CDR1 and CDR2 (germline): SEHNR, FQNEAQ (reference sequence). CDR3 length equals 16 residues. The DNA for the CDR3 is TGTGCCAGCAGCACTCGACAGGGGGTCAGGAACACTGAAGCTTTCTTT. Residues: CASSTRQGVRNTEAFF. Complete variable domain (other parts from reference TRBV7-9 and TRBJ1-1): DTGVSQNPRHKITKRGQNVTFRCDPISEHNRLYWYRQTLGQGPEFLTYFQNEAQLEKSRLLSDRFSAERPKGSFSTLEIQRTEQGDSAMYLCASSTRQGVRNTEAFFGQGTRLTVV.

J is TRBJ2-7 and V is TRBV6-1; 7 nucleotides line up with TRBD1. This CDR3 is 14 amino acids long. Germline V gives CDR1 MNHNS, CDR2 SASEGT. The trim removed 2 bases at V and 3 bases at J, leaving 4 bases unmatched. The CDR3 DNA reads as TGTGCCAGCAGTGAAAGGGGACAGCACTACGAGCAGTACTTC. Amino acid sequence: CASSERGQHYEQYF.

This chain connects TRBV18 to TRBJ2-5; 7 bases map to TRBD1. The CDR3 runs to 15 residues. V shed 4 bases and J 4 bases; nucleotides not matched to a gene: 9. From germline, CDR1 is KGHSH and CDR2 LQKENI. CDR3 DNA sequence: TGTGCCAGCTCACAACAGCAGGGGGAAGTAGAGACCCAGTACTTC. This gives the protein CASSQQQGEVETQYF.